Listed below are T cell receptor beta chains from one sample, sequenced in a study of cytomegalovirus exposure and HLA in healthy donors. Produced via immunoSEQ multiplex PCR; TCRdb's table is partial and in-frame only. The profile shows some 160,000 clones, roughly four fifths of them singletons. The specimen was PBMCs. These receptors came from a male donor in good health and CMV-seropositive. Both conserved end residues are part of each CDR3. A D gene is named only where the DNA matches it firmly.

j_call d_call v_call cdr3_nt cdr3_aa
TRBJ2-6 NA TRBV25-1 TGTGCCAGCAGTGGTCCACGGCGGGCTGGGGCCAACGTCCTGACTTTC CASSGPRRAGANVLTF
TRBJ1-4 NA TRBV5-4 TGTGCCAGCAGTGAACAGTCTAATGAAAAACTGTTTTTT CASSEQSNEKLFF
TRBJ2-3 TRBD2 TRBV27 TGTGCCAGCAGTTTACTAGCGGGGGGGCCAAAAGATACGCAGTATTTT CASSLLAGGPKDTQYF
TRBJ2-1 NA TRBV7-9 TGTGCCAGCAGCTTAGCGGCGGCGGATGAGCAGTTCTTC CASSLAAADEQFF
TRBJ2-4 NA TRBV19 TGTGCCAGTAGTATCTCAAGCCTTCAGTACTTC CASSISSLQYF
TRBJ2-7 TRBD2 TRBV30 TGTGCCTCCTCCCGGGGGGCGGGAGGTTCCTACGAGCAGTACTTC CASSRGAGGSYEQYF
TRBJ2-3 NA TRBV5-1 TGCGCCAGCAGCTTGACTAGGCAGAGCACAGATACGCAGTATTTT CASSLTRQSTDTQYF
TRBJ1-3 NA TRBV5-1 TGCGCCAGCAGCTCGGGAGAAACCGGAAACACCATATATTTT CASSSGETGNTIYF
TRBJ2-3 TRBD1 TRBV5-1 TGCGCCAGCGGCCCGCGGGACAGGAGCACAGATACGCAGTATTTT CASGPRDRSTDTQYF
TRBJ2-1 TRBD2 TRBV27 TGTGCCAGCAGCCCCCCGGGACTAGCGGGGGGGTACAATGAGCAGTTCTTC CASSPPGLAGGYNEQFF